Listed below are T cell receptor beta chains from one sample, sequenced in a study of T cells in Graves' hyperthyroidism and ophthalmopathy. TCRdb used MiXCR to reprocess the multiplex PCR reads, holding one entry per CDR3 protein. This table holds about 590,000 distinct CDR3 sequences, 12% to 15% found once. The sequencing sample was made of blood. The receptors come from a woman in her late teens or twenties with Graves' ophthalmopathy. Both conserved end residues are part of each CDR3.

>TRBV11-3
CASSLGFRLAVGKPFDNEQFF
>TRBV6-1
CASGTGNFRELFF
>TRBV6-1
CASWPGADTQYF
>TRBV29-1
CSVEGTRGETQYF
>TRBV6-1
CASSPPLVPQHF
>TRBV20-1
CSASVWTSGRSPDTQYF
>TRBV2
CASSSSRDRGNF
>TRBV6-1
CASSRTKTEAFF
>TRBV7-2
CASSLLQGARGNTIYF
>TRBV7-2
CASSSAAGGPPGELFF
>TRBV6-1
CASSDRGPVYEQYF
>TRBV6-1
CASRLVTGDEQYF
>TRBV9
CASSVGGPPYNEQFF
>TRBV6-6
CASSSQGRTDTEAFF
>TRBV3-1
CASSLALGGTNEKLFF
>TRBV6-5
CASSYSGVHEQYF
>TRBV28
CASGPEAFF
>TRBV20-1
CSARDPQGGPQHEQYF
>TRBV6-1
CASSSLLGLGDNEQFF
>TRBV5-6
CASSNPWVGDSQETQYF
>TRBV7-2
CASSPALYEQYF
>TRBV2
CASGGQGYTGELFF
>TRBV2
CASSEEGQSTDTQYF
>TRBV6-1
CASSAGLIESYGYTF
>TRBV9
CASSVRGSSYSEQYF
>TRBV5-4
CASSRTGTSNNSYEQYF
>TRBV10-3
CAIRSGLSYEQYF
>TRBV12-3/TRBV12-4
CASSLRTSGRRAKNIQYF
>TRBV2
CASTFGTGGSPLHF
>TRBV2
CASTAQGSPGEKLFF
>TRBV20-1
CSAGPGPNTEAFF
>TRBV28
CASVAGASYEQYF
>TRBV28
CASSGGGQGAVEQFF
>TRBV20-1
CSAYDVSEAFF
>TRBV7-9
CASSIGLAGLGNEQFF
>TRBV2
CASRNRDSAETQYF
>TRBV27
CASSTPGRRLTDTGELFF
>TRBV29-1
CSGDGQGASYQETQYF
>TRBV6-1
CASTQGARNIQYF
>TRBV6-2/TRBV6-3
CASSPTSGRGGYNEQFF
>TRBV4-2
CASSHFQGPNQPQHF
>TRBV28
CASSVTGKRVQYF
>TRBV28
CASRLTGTGRDEQYF
>TRBV5-6
CASSLRGDKAFF
>TRBV2
CAYGASGRPQETQYF
>TRBV28
CASSLWGSYSNQPQHF
>TRBV2
CASSTPGVDGLFF
>TRBV3-1
CASSHPSGRKDTQYF
>TRBV6-4
CASSDSGVGYGYTF
>TRBV6-1
CASRGPVEQYF
>TRBV12-3/TRBV12-4
CASGGTSGTRETQYF